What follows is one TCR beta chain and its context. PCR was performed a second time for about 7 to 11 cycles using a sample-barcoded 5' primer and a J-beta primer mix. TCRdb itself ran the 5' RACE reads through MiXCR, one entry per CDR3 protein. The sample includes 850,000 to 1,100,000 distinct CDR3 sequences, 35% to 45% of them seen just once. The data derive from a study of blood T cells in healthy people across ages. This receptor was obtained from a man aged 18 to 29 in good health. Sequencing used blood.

The CDR3 coding sequence is TGTGCCATCAGTGAGTCCGAGGACTATGGCACCTTC. This encodes CAISESEDYGTF. The chain couples TRBV10-3 to TRBJ1-2; D ambiguous. Germline loops: CDR1 ENHRY, CDR2 SYGVKD. The CDR3 sequence is 12 residues long. V lost 0 bases, J lost 13 bases, and 12 bases lay in between.